This TCR beta chain stems from a study of T cells in Graves' hyperthyroidism and ophthalmopathy. Trimming stripped 5 bases from V and 0 bases from J, with 10 bases between. The length of the CDR3 is 14 residues. This clonotype has ten or more counts. The target antigen is unknown. Exclusion of a patient resulted from uncontrolled infection, other autoimmune disease, pregnancy or lactation. Each diagnosis was grounded in clinical symptoms, serum thyroxine and TRAb, thyroid ultrasound, and orbital computed tomography. PBMCs were obtained from about 10 ml fresh peripheral blood. Study-level findings and limits: Blood also carried most thyroid clonotypes expanded above 0.001.

RNA transcripts provided the source from which TCR beta CDR3 regions were amplified. Researchers ran a first-round RT-PCR on the TCR CDR3 using the HTBI primer set. Via MiXCR, TCRdb re-called the multiplex PCR reads, giving one row per CDR3 protein. The sample includes 500,000 to 550,000 distinct CDR3 sequences, about 20% of them seen just once. Sequencing was carried out using blood. The gene calls are TRBV12-3 or TRBV12-4 and TRBJ1-1; D not certain. The clonotype originates from a man between 18 and 29 years old with Graves' hyperthyroidism. The CDR3 is CASSGEKMNTEAFF. The CDR3 DNA sequence: TGTGCCAGCAGTGGAGAGAAAATGAACACTGAAGCTTTCTTT.